This TCR beta chain was found in a study of T cell responses to AZD1222 COVID-19 vaccine. General study points: Nearly half of unique spike-specific TCRs reportedly avoided B.1.351 and B.1.1.7 mutated regions.

To note about this clone: The antigen remains unidentified.

The length of the CDR3 is 12 residues. V was trimmed by 5 bases and J by 5 bases, leaving 10 bases between them. Looked up from germline, CDR1 is SGDLS and CDR2 is YYNGEE. The protocol was immunoSEQ multiplex PCR, while the TCRdb copy is restricted to in-frame clones and leaves out a portion. The sample carries about 110,000 clones, roughly 88% recorded once. The source of this sequence is an adult who received the AZD1222 COVID-19 vaccine. The material was peripheral blood, obtained 28 days after the second AZD1222 dose. The chain combines TRBV9 with TRBJ1-2; D unclear. CDR3: CASRRVGYGYTF. CDR3 nucleotides: TGTGCCAGCAGGCGGGTAGGGTATGGCTACACCTTC.